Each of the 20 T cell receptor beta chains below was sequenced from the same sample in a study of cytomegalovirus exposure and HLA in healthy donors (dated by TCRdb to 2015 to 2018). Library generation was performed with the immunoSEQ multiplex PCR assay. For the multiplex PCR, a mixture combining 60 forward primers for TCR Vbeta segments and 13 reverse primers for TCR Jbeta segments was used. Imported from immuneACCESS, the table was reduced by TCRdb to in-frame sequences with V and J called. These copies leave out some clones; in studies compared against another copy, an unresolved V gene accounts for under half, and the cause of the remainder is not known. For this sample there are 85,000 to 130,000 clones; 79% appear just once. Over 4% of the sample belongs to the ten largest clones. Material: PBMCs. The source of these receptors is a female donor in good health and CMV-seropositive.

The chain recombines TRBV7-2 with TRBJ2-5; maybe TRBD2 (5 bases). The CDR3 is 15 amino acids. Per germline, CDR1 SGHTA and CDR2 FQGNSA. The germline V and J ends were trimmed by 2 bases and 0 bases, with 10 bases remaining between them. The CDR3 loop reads CASSLLGGYQETQYF. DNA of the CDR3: TGTGCCAGCAGCTTATTGGGCGGGTACCAAGAGACCCAGTACTTC.

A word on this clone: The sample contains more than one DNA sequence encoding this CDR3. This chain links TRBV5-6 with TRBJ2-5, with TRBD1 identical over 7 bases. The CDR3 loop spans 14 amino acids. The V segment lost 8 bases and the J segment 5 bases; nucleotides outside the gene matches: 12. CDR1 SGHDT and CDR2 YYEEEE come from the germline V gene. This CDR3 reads CASSLTGSMETQYF. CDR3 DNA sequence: TGTGCCAGTAGTTTGACAGGGAGTATGGAGACCCAGTACTTC. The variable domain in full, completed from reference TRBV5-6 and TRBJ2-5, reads DAGVTQSPTHLIKTRGQQVTLRCSPKSGHDTVSWYQQALGQGPQFIFQYYEEEERQRGNFPDRFSGHQFPNYSSELNVNALLLGDSALYLCASSLTGSMETQYFGPGTRLLVL.

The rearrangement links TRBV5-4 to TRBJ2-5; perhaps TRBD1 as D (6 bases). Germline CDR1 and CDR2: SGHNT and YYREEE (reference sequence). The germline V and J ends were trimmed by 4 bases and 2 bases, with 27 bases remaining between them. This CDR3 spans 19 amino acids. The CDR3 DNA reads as TGTGCCAGCAGCCTAGACTCGGGACACAGGGTTGGGTCACAAGAGACCCAGTACTTC. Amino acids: CASSLDSGHRVGSQETQYF.

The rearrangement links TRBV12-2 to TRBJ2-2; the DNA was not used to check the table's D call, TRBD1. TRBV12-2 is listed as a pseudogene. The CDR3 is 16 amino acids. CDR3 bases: TGTGCAAGTCACGAGCCCCGGGACACGAACACCGGGGAGCTGTTTTTT. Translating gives CASHEPRDTNTGELFF.

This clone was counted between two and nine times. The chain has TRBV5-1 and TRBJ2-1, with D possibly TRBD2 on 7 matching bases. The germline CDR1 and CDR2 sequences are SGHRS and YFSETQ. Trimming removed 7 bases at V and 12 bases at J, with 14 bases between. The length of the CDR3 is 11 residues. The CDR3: CASGGAQVQFF. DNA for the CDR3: TGCGCCAGCGGGGGGGCCCAGGTGCAGTTCTTC.

The CDR3 sequence is CASSARTGVNTGELFF. The CDR3, as DNA: TGTGCCAGCAGCGCCCGGACAGGGGTGAACACCGGGGAGCTGTTTTTT. This chain connects TRBV9 to TRBJ2-2; TRBD1 matches 9 bases. Germline lookup yields CDR1 SGDLS and CDR2 YYNGEE. The CDR3 extends over 16 amino acids. Trimming took 3 bases from V and 1 from J; bases not matched to a gene: 4.

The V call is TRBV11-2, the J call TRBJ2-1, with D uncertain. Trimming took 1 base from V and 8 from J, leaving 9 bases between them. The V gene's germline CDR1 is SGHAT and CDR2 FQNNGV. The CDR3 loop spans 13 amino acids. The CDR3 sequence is CASSLAGQHEQFF. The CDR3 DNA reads TGTGCCAGCAGCTTAGCAGGCCAGCATGAGCAGTTCTTC.

For the CDR3, the DNA is TGTGCCAGCAGCATCCCGGGACTAGCGGAAACAAATGAGCAGTTCTTC. Translation gives CASSIPGLAETNEQFF. The chain has TRBV21-1 and TRBJ2-1; the D call in the table, TRBD2, was not verified against the DNA. TRBV21-1 is a recognized pseudogene. This CDR3 contains 16 residues.

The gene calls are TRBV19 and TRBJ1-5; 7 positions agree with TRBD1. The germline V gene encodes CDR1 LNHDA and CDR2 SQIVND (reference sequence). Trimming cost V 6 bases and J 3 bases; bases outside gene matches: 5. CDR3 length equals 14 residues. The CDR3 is CASSQTGNNQPQHF. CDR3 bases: TGTGCCAGTAGCCAGACAGGGAACAATCAGCCCCAGCATTTT.

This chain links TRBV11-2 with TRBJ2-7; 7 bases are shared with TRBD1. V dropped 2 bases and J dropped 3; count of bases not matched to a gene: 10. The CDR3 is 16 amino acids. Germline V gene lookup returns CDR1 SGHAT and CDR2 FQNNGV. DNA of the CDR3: TGTGCCAGCAGCTTAAGTTCAAACAGGGGATTCTACGAGCAGTACTTC. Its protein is CASSLSSNRGFYEQYF.

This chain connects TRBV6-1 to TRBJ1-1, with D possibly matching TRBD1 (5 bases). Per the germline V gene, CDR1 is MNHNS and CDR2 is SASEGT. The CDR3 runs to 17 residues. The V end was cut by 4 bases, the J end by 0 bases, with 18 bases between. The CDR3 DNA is TGTGCCAGCAGTGGCCCAGCCGGGGGGGGACTGAACACTGAAGCTTTCTTT. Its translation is CASSGPAGGGLNTEAFF.

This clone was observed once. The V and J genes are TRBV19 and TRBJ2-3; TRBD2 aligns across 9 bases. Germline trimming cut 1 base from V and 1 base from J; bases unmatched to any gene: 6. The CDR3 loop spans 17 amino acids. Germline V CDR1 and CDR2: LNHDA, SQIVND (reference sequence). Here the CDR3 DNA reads TGTGCCAGTAGTATAGGCGGTAGCGGGAGCGGCACAGATACGCAGTATTTT. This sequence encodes CASSIGGSGSGTDTQYF. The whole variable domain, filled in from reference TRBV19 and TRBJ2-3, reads DGGITQSPKYLFRKEGQNVTLSCEQNLNHDAMYWYRQDPGQGLRLIYYSQIVNDFQKGDIAEGYSVSREKKESFPLTVTSAQKNPTAFYLCASSIGGSGSGTDTQYFGPGTRLTVL.

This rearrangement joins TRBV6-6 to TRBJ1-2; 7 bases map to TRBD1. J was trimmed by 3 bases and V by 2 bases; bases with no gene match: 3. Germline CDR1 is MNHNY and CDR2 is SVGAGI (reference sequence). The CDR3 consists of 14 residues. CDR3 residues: CASSYKGGHYGYTF. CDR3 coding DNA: TGTGCCAGCAGTTACAAAGGGGGCCACTATGGCTACACCTTC.

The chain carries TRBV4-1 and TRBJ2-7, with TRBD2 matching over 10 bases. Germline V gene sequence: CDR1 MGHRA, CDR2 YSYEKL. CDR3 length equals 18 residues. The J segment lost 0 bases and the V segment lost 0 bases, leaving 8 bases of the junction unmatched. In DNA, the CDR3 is TGCGCCAGCAGCCAAGATACGACACTAGCGGGGAGCTCCTACGAGCAGTACTTC. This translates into CASSQDTTLAGSSYEQYF.

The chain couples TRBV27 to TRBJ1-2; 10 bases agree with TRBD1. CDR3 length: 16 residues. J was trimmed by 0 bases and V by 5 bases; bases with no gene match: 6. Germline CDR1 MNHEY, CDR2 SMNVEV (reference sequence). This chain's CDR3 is CASSRQGALANYGYTF. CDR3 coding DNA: TGTGCCAGCAGTCGACAGGGGGCATTAGCTAACTATGGCTACACCTTC.

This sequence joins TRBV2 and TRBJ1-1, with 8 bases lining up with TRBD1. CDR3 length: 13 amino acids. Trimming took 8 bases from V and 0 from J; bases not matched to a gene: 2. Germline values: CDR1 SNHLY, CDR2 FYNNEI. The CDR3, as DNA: TGTGCCAGCTTACAGGGGGTGAACACTGAAGCTTTCTTT. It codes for CASLQGVNTEAFF.

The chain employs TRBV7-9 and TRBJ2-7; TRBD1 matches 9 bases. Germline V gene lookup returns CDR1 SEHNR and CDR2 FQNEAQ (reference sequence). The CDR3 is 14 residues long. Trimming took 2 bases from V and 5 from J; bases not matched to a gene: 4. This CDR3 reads CASSLTGTGNEQYF. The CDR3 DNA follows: TGTGCCAGCAGCTTAACCGGGACAGGGAACGAGCAGTACTTC. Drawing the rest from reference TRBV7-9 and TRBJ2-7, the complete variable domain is DTGVSQNPRHKITKRGQNVTFRCDPISEHNRLYWYRQTLGQGPEFLTYFQNEAQLEKSRLLSDRFSAERPKGSFSTLEIQRTEQGDSAMYLCASSLTGTGNEQYFGPGTRLTVT.

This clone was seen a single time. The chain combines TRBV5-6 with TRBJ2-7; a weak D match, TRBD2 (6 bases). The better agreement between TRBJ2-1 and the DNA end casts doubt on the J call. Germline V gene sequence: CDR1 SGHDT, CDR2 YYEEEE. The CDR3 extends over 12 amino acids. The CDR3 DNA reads TGTGCCAGCAGGTTCGGGAGTCATGAGCAGTTCTTC. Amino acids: CASRFGSHEQFF.

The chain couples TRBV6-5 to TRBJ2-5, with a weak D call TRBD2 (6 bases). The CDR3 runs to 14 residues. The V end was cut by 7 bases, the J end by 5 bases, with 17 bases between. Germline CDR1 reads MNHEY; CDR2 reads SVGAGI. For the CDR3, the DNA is TGTGCCAGCACAGCGGGCAGAGCACGGGAGACCCAGTACTTC. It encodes CASTAGRARETQYF.

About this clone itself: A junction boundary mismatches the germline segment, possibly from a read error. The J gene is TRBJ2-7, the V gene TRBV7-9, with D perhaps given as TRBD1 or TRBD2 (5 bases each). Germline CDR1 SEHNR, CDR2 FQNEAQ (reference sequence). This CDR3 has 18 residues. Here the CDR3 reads CSSSGPSFRGRLIYEQYF. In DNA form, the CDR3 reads TGTTCCAGCAGCGGCCCTAGTTTTAGGGGTCGGTTAATCTACGAGCAGTACTTC. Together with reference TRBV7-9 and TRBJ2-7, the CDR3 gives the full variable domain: DTGVSQNPRHKITKRGQNVTFRCDPISEHNRLYWYRQTLGQGPEFLTYFQNEAQLEKSRLLSDRFSAERPKGSFSTLEIQRTEQGDSAMYLCSSSGPSFRGRLIYEQYFGPGTRLTVT.